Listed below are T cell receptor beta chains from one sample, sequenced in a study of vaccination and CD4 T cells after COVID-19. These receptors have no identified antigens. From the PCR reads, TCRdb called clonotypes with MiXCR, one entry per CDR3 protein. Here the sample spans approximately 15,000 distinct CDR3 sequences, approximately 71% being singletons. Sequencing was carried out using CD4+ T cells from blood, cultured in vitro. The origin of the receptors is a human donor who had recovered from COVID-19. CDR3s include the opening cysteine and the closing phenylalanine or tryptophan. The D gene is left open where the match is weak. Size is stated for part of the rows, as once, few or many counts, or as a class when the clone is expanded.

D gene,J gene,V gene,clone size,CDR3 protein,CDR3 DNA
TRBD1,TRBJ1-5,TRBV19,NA,CASSIGQGSYSNQPQHF,TGTGCCAGTAGTATAGGACAGGGCTCCTATAGCAATCAGCCCCAGCATTTT
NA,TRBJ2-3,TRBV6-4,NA,CASRQEGLSTDTQYF,TGTGCCAGCAGGCAGGAGGGGTTGAGCACAGATACGCAGTATTTT
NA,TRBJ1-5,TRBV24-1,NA,CATSVGGSGQPQHF,TGTGCCACCAGTGTGGGGGGGTCGGGTCAGCCCCAGCATTTT
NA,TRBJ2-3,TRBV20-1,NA,CSANRDGRGPDTQYF,TGCAGTGCCAACAGAGATGGTCGGGGCCCAGATACGCAGTATTTT
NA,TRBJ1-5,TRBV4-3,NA,CASSQSAGVQPQHF,TGCGCCAGCAGCCAAAGCGCGGGGGTTCAGCCCCAGCATTTT
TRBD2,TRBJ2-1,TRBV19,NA,CASSGAGEVGLEQFF,TGTGCCAGTAGTGGCGCGGGGGAGGTTGGTCTTGAGCAGTTCTTC
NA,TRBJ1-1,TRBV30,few,CAWGLAASVAFF,TGTGCCTGGGGACTGGCAGCGTCCGTAGCTTTCTTT
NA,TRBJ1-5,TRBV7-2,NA,CASSVQGASNQPQHF,TGTGCCAGCAGCGTGCAGGGAGCCAGCAATCAGCCCCAGCATTTT
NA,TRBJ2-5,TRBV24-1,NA,CATSEAGHYQETQYF,TGTGCCACCAGTGAGGCAGGGCATTACCAAGAGACCCAGTACTTC
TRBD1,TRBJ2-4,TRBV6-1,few,CASTGTGVSKNIQYF,TGTGCCAGCACCGGGACAGGGGTGTCCAAAAACATTCAGTACTTC
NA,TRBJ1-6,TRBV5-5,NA,CASSLEVRGDSPLHF,TGTGCCAGCAGCTTGGAGGTACGAGGAGATTCACCCCTCCACTTT
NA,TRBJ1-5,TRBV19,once,CASSTFGNSNQPQHF,TGTGCCAGTAGTACCTTCGGTAACTCGAATCAGCCCCAGCATTTT
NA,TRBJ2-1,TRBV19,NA,CASSRQALLNNEQFF,TGTGCCAGTAGCAGACAGGCCCTTTTGAACAATGAGCAGTTCTTC
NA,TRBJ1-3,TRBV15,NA,CATSRVLEDTIYF,TGTGCCACCAGCAGAGTTTTAGAGGACACCATATATTTT
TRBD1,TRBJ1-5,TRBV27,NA,CASRSPGQGSQPQHF,TGTGCCAGCAGGTCCCCGGGACAGGGGAGTCAGCCCCAGCATTTT
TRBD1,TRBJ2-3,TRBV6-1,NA,CASSRGTAQDTQYF,TGTGCCAGCAGCCGTGGGACAGCTCAAGATACGCAGTATTTT
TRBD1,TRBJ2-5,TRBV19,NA,CASSGAGTAQETQYF,TGTGCCAGTAGTGGAGCCGGGACAGCACAAGAGACCCAGTACTTC
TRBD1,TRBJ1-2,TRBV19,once,CASSKGQNTNYGYTF,TGTGCCAGTAGTAAGGGACAGAACACTAACTATGGCTACACCTTC
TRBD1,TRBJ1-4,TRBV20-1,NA,CSATQTGSEKLFF,TGCAGTGCCACGCAGACAGGGAGTGAAAAACTGTTTTTT
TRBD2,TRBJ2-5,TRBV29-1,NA,CSKRGGVRTSGMWFQETQYF,TGCAGCAAAAGAGGGGGAGTTAGGACTAGCGGGATGTGGTTTCAAGAGACCCAGTACTTC
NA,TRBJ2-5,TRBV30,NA,CAWSVRSGETQYF,TGTGCCTGGAGTGTACGAAGTGGGGAGACCCAGTACTTC
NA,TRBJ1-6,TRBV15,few,CATSRDPTDNSPLHF,TGTGCCACCAGCAGAGACCCCACGGATAATTCACCCCTCCACTTT
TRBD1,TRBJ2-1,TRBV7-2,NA,CASSPRDRGYNEQFF,TGTGCCAGCAGCCCCCGGGACAGGGGCTACAATGAGCAGTTCTTC